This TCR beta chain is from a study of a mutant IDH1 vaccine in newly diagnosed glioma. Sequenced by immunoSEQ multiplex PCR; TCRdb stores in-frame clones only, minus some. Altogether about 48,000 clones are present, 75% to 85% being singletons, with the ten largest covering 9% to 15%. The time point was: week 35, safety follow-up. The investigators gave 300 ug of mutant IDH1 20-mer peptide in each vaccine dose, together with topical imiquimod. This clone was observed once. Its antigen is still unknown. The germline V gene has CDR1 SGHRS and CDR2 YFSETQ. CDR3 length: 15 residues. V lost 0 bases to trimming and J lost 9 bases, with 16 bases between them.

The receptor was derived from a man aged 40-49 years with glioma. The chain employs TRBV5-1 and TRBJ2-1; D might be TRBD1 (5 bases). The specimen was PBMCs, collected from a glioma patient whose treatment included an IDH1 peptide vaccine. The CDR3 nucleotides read TGCGCCAGCAGCTTGGGGCAGGGCGCCCTAGGTGAGCAGTTCTTC. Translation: CASSLGQGALGEQFF.